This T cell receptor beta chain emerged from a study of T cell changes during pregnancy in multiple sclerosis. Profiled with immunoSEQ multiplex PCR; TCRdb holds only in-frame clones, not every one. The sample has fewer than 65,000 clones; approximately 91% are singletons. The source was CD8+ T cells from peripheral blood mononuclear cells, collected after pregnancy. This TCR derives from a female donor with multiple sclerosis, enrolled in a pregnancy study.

The CDR3 DNA follows: TGCGCCAGCACCTCTTATGACAGGGCGGAGGGGACCCAGTACTTC. Translation gives CASTSYDRAEGTQYF. The chain has TRBV5-1 and TRBJ2-5, with D possibly matching TRBD1 (7 bases). CDR3 size: 15 residues. The germline V gene encodes CDR1 SGHRS and CDR2 YFSETQ. Between the trimmed V and J ends, which lost 6 bases and 7 bases, there was a span of 22 bases. Supplemented by reference TRBV5-1 and TRBJ2-5, the full variable domain reads KAGVTQTPRYLIKTRGQQVTLSCSPISGHRSVSWYQQTPGQGLQFLFEYFSETQRNKGNFPGRFSGRQFSNSRSEMNVSTLELGDSALYLCASTSYDRAEGTQYFGPGTRLLVL.